These 18 T cell receptor beta chains were sequenced from one sample in a study of T cells in Graves' hyperthyroidism and ophthalmopathy. TCR beta CDR3 regions were amplified from RNA transcripts. HTBI primers were employed in a first-round RT-PCR of the TCR CDR3. TCRdb fed the multiplex PCR reads into MiXCR, producing one record per CDR3 protein. In the table there are about 690,000 distinct CDR3 sequences, approximately 15% of which are singletons. Sequenced material: blood. The receptors were sampled from a man aged 50-59 years with Graves' hyperthyroidism.

This clonotype has more than one count but fewer than ten. This chain uses TRBV11-2 with TRBJ2-7; TRBD1 matches 9 bases. The V and J ends lost 5 bases and 1 base, in that order; junction bases with no gene match: 9. The CDR3 totals 16 residues. Germline V gene data show CDR1 as SGHAT and CDR2 as FQNNGV. The CDR3 sequence: CASSLEPGQGSYEQYF. The CDR3 region has the DNA TGTGCCAGCAGCCTCGAACCGGGACAGGGTTCCTACGAGCAGTACTTC.

This clonotype occurred many times. The V gene is TRBV28, the J gene TRBJ2-3, with D tentatively TRBD2 (6 bases). The CDR3 sequence is 16 residues long. V was pared by 6 bases and J by 1 base, with 17 bases between. Looked up from germline, CDR1 is MDHEN and CDR2 is SYDVKM. In nucleotides, the CDR3 is TGTGCCAGCAGGGGGGGTTTTCGTGGGGGCACAGATACGCAGTATTTT. This translates into CASRGGFRGGTDTQYF.

This clonotype was recorded at least ten times. The chain employs TRBV11-2 and TRBJ2-7, with TRBD1 matching 8 bases. The CDR3 runs 15 residues. Losses at the gene ends were 4 bases for V and 4 bases for J; bases not matched to a gene: 9. From germline, CDR1 is SGHAT and CDR2 FQNNGV. As DNA, the CDR3 is TGTGCCAGCAGCTCTCCCCGGGACAGGTCTTACGAGCAGTACTTC. It is translated as CASSSPRDRSYEQYF.

This rearrangement joins TRBV5-1 to TRBJ2-1, with D unclear. V lost 2 bases to trimming and J lost 4 bases, with 19 bases between them. The CDR3 has 17 amino acids. The germline V gene has CDR1 SGHRS and CDR2 YFSETQ. CDR3 nucleotides: TGCGCCAGCAGCTTTCCCATCGACACTGCGATTTACAATGAGCAGTTCTTC. Its translation is CASSFPIDTAIYNEQFF.

This clonotype appeared a few times. The rearrangement uses TRBV20-1 and TRBJ2-1; 7 bases are a match to TRBD1. The germline gives CDR1 DFQATT, CDR2 SNEGSKA (reference sequence). After removal of 1 base from V and 2 bases from J, the junction contained 14 bases not matched to a gene. The CDR3 spans 18 residues. The CDR3 DNA sequence: TGCAGTGCTAGAGCCTCCCCGGGCAGGGGGAGACCCTACAATGAGCAGTTCTTC. It translates to CSARASPGRGRPYNEQFF.

The chain joins TRBV20-1 to TRBJ1-5; a weak D match, TRBD1 (6 bases). The V gene lost 6 bases and the J gene lost 2 bases, with 23 bases spanning the gap. The CDR3 covers 17 residues. Looked up from germline, CDR1 is DFQATT and CDR2 is SNEGSKA (reference sequence). The CDR3 sequence: CSAIQGGRIIGNQPQHF. In DNA, the CDR3 is TGCAGTGCCATTCAAGGGGGGAGGATAATAGGCAATCAGCCCCAGCATTTT.

V usage is TRBV5-8 and J usage is TRBJ1-3, with 7 bases lining up with TRBD1. There are 15 residues in the CDR3. The germline V gene encodes CDR1 SGHTS and CDR2 YDEGEE. V trimming: 2 bases; J trimming: 1 base; junction bases outside the gene matches: 3. The CDR3 DNA sequence: TGTGCCAGCAGCTTCGACAGGGCGTCTGGAAACACCATATATTTT. It is translated as CASSFDRASGNTIYF.

This clonotype showed up many times. The V gene is TRBV7-2, the J gene TRBJ1-4; D remains ambiguous. V was trimmed by 5 bases and J by 2 bases, leaving 9 bases between them. The germline gives CDR1 SGHTA, CDR2 FQGNSA. This CDR3 region has 14 residues. The CDR3, as DNA: TGTGCCAGCAGCCGATCCGTCACTAATGAAAAACTGTTTTTT. It codes for CASSRSVTNEKLFF.

This clonotype was seen a single time. The chain has TRBV5-1 and TRBJ1-3; D ambiguous. This CDR3 contains 14 residues. Trimming cost V 1 base and J 3 bases, with 8 bases left between them. Germline lookup yields CDR1 SGHRS and CDR2 YFSETQ. The CDR3: CASSLPADGNTIYF. The CDR3 bases are TGCGCCAGCAGCTTGCCGGCAGATGGAAACACCATATATTTT.

This clonotype was seen a few times. V gene TRBV29-1 combines with J gene TRBJ2-1; weak D call: TRBD2 (6 bases). Germline lookup yields CDR1 SQVTM and CDR2 ANQGSEA. This CDR3 region has 14 residues. V gave up 0 bases and J gave up 9 bases, with 15 bases separating them. The CDR3, as DNA: TGCAGCGTTGAAGACGGGAGTAATGTGGGTGAGCAGTTCTTC. Its protein product is CSVEDGSNVGEQFF.

The gene calls are TRBV12-5 and TRBJ2-1; 15 bases match TRBD2. Germline loops: CDR1 LGHNT, CDR2 FRNRAP. V shed 5 bases, J shed 11 bases, and the junction held 7 bases outside the gene matches. The CDR3 length is 15 residues. The CDR3 DNA follows: TGTGCTAGTGGTCTCTGGACTAGCGGGGGGGACAAGCAGTTCTTC. Protein sequence: CASGLWTSGGDKQFF.

This clonotype showed up many times. The chain recombines TRBV28 with TRBJ2-5; no clear D gene. Germline V lookup: CDR1 MDHEN, CDR2 SYDVKM. V shed 1 base and J shed 2 bases, with 8 bases lying between them. The CDR3 covers 14 residues. The CDR3 protein is CASSLSSAQETQYF. CDR3 bases: TGTGCCAGCAGTTTATCGTCAGCTCAAGAGACCCAGTACTTC.

DNA of the CDR3: TGTGCCAGCAGCCTGGGGCACAGGGATCGTACGCAGTATTTT. Residues: CASSLGHRDRTQYF. The rearrangement uses TRBV11-2 and TRBJ2-3; D is possibly TRBD1 (6 bases). Per germline, CDR1 SGHAT and CDR2 FQNNGV. The CDR3 is 14 residues long. Trimming removed 5 bases at V and 8 bases at J, with 17 bases between.

This clonotype was found many times. V gene TRBV13 combines with J gene TRBJ2-1; the match to TRBD2 covers 9 bases. This CDR3 is 12 amino acids long. CDR1 is PRHDT, CDR2 FYEKMQ, per germline (reference sequence). Trimming cost V 5 bases and J 7 bases; bases outside gene matches: 0. CDR3 bases: TGTGCCAGCAGCAGCGGGAGGAATGAGCAGTTCTTC. Translating it yields CASSSGRNEQFF.

This clonotype was seen only once. A clone one base away is much larger, so this may be a read error. V is TRBV2 and J is TRBJ2-1; the match to TRBD1 covers 8 bases. The germline V gene encodes CDR1 SNHLY and CDR2 FYNNEI. CDR3 length: 12 residues. This CDR3 is CVSSRMGQAGFF. CDR3 nucleotides: TGTGTCAGCAGTAGAATGGGACAGGCGGGGTTCTTC.

This clonotype was counted ten times or more. The chain joins TRBV28 to TRBJ2-3, with 12 bases fitting TRBD2. The germline CDR1 and CDR2 sequences are MDHEN and SYDVKM. With V trimmed by 5 bases and J by 8 bases, 8 bases remained unmatched. This CDR3 has 15 amino acids. CDR3 residues: CASSPPGLAGGTQYF. As DNA, the CDR3 is TGTGCCAGCAGTCCTCCGGGACTAGCGGGTGGTACGCAGTATTTT.

V usage is TRBV4-1 and J usage is TRBJ1-5, with a possible D match to TRBD1 (5 bases). Germline V lookup: CDR1 MGHRA, CDR2 YSYEKL. The CDR3 runs to 15 residues. V was cut by 1 base and J by 4 bases, with 11 bases left in between. CDR3 residues: CASSQAGDPNQPQHF. Written as DNA, the CDR3 is TGCGCCAGCAGCCAAGCGGGGGACCCAAATCAGCCCCAGCATTTT.

This clonotype was seen only once. The chain combines TRBV6-1 with TRBJ2-3; possible D gene TRBD1, 5 bases. This CDR3 spans 15 amino acids. Germline V CDR1 and CDR2: MNHNS, SASEGT. V was shortened by 3 bases and J by 1 base, with 11 bases between the two germline ends. This chain's CDR3 is CASSESQGGTDTQYF. The CDR3 coding sequence is TGTGCCAGCAGTGAGTCCCAAGGGGGCACAGATACGCAGTATTTT.